Listed below are T cell receptor beta chains from one sample, sequenced in a study of cytomegalovirus exposure and HLA in healthy donors. The repertoire was sequenced with immunoSEQ multiplex PCR; TCRdb's copy has only in-frame clones and lacks some. The sample carries around 170,000 clones, more than 80% recorded once. Sequences were obtained from PBMCs. The receptors stem from a woman aged 45-65 years in good health and CMV-seropositive. Each CDR3 is given with its conserved first and last residue. The D gene is left open where the match is weak. Size is omitted from some rows. Given values are once, few, many or a class for expanded clones.

v_call	d_call	clone_size	cdr3_length	j_call	cdr3_nt	cdr3_aa
TRBV23-1	TRBD1	-	16	TRBJ2-7	TGCGCCAGCAGTCGAAGAAGAAGGGACAGAATCTACGAGCAGTACTTC	CASSRRRRDRIYEQYF
TRBV7-2	TRBD2	-	18	TRBJ2-1	TGTGCCAGCAGCCCCGTGGTGTTCGGGGGGGCGGGATACAATGAGCAGTTCTTC	CASSPVVFGGAGYNEQFF
TRBV5-1	-	-	12	TRBJ2-5	TGCGCCAGCAGTAGGTCGGTGGAGGCCCAGTACTTC	CASSRSVEAQYF
TRBV29-1	-	-	13	TRBJ2-2	TGCAGCGTTCGACAGGAGAACACCGGGGAGCTGTTTTTT	CSVRQENTGELFF
TRBV6-1	TRBD1	-	15	TRBJ1-3	TGTGCCAGCAGCCCGGGACAGGGCAACGGAAACACCATATATTTT	CASSPGQGNGNTIYF
TRBV6-6	-	-	15	TRBJ2-7	TGTGCCAGCACCCCCCCGGGACATGACTCCTACGAGCAGTACTTC	CASTPPGHDSYEQYF
TRBV7-9	TRBD1	-	15	TRBJ2-2	TGTGCCACCCAAACCGGGACAGGTTTTGGCGGGGAGCTGTTTTTT	CATQTGTGFGGELFF
TRBV27	TRBD1	-	15	TRBJ2-7	TGTGCCAGCAGTTTAGGGGGACAGGGGACCCACGAGCAGTACTTC	CASSLGGQGTHEQYF
TRBV7-6	TRBD1	-	15	TRBJ2-5	TGTGCCAGCAGCGCACAGGGGGCGCCAGGAGAGACCCAGTACTTC	CASSAQGAPGETQYF
TRBV9	-	once	14	TRBJ2-3	TGTGCCAGCAGCGTAGTCGGGGGTACAGATACGCAGTATTTT	CASSVVGGTDTQYF
TRBV5-1	-	-	14	TRBJ2-1	TGCGCCAGCAGCTTGGGGGACAATTACAATGAGCAGTTCTTC	CASSLGDNYNEQFF
TRBV29-1	TRBD1	-	14	TRBJ1-1	TGCAGCGTTGTGGACAGGACCTGGGACACTGAAGCTTTCTTT	CSVVDRTWDTEAFF
TRBV27	-	-	17	TRBJ1-6	TGTGCCAGCAGTCCCCTCCGGACTTTGGATCTTCGTTCACCCCTCCACTTT	CASSPLRTLDLRSPLHF
TRBV15	-	-	16	TRBJ1-3	TGTGCCACCAGGGATCAGGACAGAGCGTCTGGAAACACCATATATTTT	CATRDQDRASGNTIYF
TRBV5-4	-	-	13	TRBJ1-1	TGTGCCAGCAGCTCAGGTATGAACACTGAAGCTTTCTTT	CASSSGMNTEAFF